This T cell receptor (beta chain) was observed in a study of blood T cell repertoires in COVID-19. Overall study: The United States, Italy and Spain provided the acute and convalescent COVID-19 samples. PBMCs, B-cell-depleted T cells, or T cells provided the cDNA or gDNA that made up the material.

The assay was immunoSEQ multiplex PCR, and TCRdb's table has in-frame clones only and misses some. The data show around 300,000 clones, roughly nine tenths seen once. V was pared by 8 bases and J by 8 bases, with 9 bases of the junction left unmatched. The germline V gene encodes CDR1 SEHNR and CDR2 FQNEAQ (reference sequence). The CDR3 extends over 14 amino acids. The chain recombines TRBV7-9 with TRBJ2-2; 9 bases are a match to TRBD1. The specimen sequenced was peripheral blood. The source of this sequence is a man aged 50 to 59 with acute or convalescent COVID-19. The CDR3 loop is CASFLQGARGELFF. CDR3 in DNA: TGTGCCAGCTTTCTACAGGGGGCGCGGGGGGAGCTGTTTTTT.